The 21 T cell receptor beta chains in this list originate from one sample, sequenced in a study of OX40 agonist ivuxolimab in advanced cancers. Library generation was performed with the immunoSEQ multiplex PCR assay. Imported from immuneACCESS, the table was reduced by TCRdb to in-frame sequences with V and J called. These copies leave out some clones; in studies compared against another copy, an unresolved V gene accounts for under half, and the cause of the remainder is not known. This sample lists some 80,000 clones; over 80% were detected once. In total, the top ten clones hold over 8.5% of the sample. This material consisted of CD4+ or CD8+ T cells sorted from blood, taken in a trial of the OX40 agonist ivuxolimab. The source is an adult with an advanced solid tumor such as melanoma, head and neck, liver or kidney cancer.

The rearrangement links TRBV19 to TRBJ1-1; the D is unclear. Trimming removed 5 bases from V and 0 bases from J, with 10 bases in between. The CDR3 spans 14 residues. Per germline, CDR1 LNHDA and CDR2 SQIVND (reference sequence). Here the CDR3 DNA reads TGTGCCAGTAGTGTAAATGAAGTGAACACTGAAGCTTTCTTT. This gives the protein CASSVNEVNTEAFF.

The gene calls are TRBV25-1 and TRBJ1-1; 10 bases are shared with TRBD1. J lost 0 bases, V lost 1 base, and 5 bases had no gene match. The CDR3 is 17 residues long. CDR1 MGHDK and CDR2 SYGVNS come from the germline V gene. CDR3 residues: CASSEWGTGDMNTEAFF. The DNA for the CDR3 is TGTGCCAGCAGTGAATGGGGGACAGGGGACATGAACACTGAAGCTTTCTTT.

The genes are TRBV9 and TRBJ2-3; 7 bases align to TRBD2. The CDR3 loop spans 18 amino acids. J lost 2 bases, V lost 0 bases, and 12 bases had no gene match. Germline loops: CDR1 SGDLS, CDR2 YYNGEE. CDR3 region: CASSVAWGDYASTDTQYF. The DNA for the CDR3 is TGTGCCAGCAGCGTAGCCTGGGGGGACTATGCCTCCACAGATACGCAGTATTTT.

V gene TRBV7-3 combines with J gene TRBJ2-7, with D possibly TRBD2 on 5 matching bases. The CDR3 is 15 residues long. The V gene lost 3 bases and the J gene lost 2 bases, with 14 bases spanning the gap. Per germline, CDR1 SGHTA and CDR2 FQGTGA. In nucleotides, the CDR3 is TGTGCCAGCAGCTTGGCGGGCGGATTGACCTACGAGCAGTACTTC. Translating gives CASSLAGGLTYEQYF.

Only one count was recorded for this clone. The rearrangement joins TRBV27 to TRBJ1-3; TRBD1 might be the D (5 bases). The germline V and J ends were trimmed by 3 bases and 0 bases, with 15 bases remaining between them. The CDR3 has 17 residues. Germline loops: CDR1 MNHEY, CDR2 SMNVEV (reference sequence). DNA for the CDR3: TGTGCCAGCAGTTTTATCGGGGGGGACCACTCTGGAAACACCATATATTTT. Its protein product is CASSFIGGDHSGNTIYF.

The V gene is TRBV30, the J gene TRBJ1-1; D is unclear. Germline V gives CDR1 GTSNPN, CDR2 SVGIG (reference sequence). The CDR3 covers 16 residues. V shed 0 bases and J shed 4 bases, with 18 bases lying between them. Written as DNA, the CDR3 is TGTGCCTGGAGTGTAGGACCTACCTGGGGTAGCACTGAAGCTTTCTTT. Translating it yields CAWSVGPTWGSTEAFF.

The CDR3 nucleotides read TGTGCCAGCGGACACCGGGACAGAGGATTCTACGAGCAGTACTTC. Translation: CASGHRDRGFYEQYF. The chain joins TRBV27 to TRBJ2-7; TRBD1 agrees at 7 bases. The CDR3 is made up of 15 amino acids. J was trimmed by 3 bases and V by 8 bases; bases with no gene match: 13. Germline V gene sequence: CDR1 MNHEY, CDR2 SMNVEV (reference sequence).

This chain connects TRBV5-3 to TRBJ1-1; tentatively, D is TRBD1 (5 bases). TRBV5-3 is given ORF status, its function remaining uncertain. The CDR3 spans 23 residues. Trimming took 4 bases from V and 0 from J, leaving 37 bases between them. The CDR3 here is CARSIQGTSPPVCSSSVNTEAFF. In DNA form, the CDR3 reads TGTGCCAGAAGCATTCAGGGAACCTCTCCACCCGTATGCTCATCCAGTGTGAACACTGAAGCTTTCTTT.

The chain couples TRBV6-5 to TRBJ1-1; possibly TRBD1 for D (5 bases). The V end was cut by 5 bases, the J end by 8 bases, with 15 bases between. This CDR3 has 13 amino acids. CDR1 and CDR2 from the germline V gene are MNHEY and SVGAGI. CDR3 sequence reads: CASSTTGPVEAFF. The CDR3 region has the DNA TGTGCCAGCAGTACTACAGGACCCGTCGAAGCTTTCTTT.

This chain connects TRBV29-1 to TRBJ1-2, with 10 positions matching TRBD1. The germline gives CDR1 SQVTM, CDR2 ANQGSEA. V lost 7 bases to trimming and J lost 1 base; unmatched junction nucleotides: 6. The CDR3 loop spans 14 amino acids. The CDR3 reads CSAWTGGDNYGYTF. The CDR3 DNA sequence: TGCAGCGCTTGGACAGGGGGGGATAACTATGGCTACACCTTC. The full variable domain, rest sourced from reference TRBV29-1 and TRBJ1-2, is SAVISQKPSRDICQRGTSLTIQCQVDSQVTMMFWYRQQPGQSLTLIATANQGSEATYESGFVIDKFPISRPNLTFSTLTVSNMSPEDSSIYLCSAWTGGDNYGYTFGSGTRLTVV.

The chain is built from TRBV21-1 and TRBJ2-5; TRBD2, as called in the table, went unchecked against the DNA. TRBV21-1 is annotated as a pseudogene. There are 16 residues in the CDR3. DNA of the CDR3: TGTGCCAGCAGCAAAGATGGAGCGGGGGGCCCAGAGACCCAGTACTTC. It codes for CASSKDGAGGPETQYF.

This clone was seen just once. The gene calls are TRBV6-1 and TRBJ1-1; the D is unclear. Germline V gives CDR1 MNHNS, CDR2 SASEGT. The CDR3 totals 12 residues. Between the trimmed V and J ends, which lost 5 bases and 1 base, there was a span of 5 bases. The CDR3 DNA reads TGTGCCAGCAGTCCTTGGAACACTGAAGCTTTCTTT. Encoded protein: CASSPWNTEAFF.

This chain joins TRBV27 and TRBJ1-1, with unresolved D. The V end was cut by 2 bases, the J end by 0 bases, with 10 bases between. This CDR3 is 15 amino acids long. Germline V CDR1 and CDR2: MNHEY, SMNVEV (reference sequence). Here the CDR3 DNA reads TGTGCCAGCAGTTTAACCGAGACACTGAACACTGAAGCTTTCTTT. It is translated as CASSLTETLNTEAFF.

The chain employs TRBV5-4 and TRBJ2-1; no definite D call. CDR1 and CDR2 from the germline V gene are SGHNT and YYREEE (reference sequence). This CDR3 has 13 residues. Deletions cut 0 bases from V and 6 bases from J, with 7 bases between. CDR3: CASSLAKGNEQFF. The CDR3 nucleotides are TGTGCCAGCAGCTTGGCCAAAGGCAATGAGCAGTTCTTC. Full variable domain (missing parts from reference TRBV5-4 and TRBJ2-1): ETGVTQSPTHLIKTRGQQVTLRCSSQSGHNTVSWYQQALGQGPQFIFQYYREEENGRGNFPPRFSGLQFPNYSSELNVNALELDDSALYLCASSLAKGNEQFFGPGTRLTVL.

CDR3 DNA: TGTGCCAGCAGCAAAGCGGAGGGAAGCTCTGGGGCCAACGTCCTGACTTTC. It codes for CASSKAEGSSGANVLTF. The gene calls are TRBV21-1 and TRBJ2-6; TRBD2, the table's D call, lacks a check against the DNA. TRBV21-1 is listed as a pseudogene. The CDR3 is 17 amino acids.

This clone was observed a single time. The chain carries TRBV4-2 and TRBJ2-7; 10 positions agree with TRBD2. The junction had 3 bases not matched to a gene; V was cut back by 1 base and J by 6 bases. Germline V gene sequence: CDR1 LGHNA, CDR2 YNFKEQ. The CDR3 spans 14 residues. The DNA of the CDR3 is TGTGCCAGCAGCCAAGGGACTAGCGGCGGCGAGCAGTACTTC. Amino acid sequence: CASSQGTSGGEQYF.

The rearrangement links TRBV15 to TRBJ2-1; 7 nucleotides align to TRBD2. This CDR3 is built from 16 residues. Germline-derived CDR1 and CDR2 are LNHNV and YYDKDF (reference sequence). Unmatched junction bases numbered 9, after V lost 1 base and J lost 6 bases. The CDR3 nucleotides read TGTGCCACCAGCAGAGGGGGGGAGGGTCTCGTCAATGAGCAGTTCTTC. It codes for CATSRGGEGLVNEQFF.

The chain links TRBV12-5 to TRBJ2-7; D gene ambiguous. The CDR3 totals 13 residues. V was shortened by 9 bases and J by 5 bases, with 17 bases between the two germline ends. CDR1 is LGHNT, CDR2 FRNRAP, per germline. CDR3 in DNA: TGTGCTAGCCTCCTGGACCTTGAGAACGAGCAGTACTTC. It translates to CASLLDLENEQYF.

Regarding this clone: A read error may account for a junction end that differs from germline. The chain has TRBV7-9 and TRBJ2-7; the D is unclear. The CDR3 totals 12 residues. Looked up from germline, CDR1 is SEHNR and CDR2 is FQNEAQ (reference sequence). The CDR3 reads CVSSLAASQQYF. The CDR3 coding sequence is TGTGTCAGCAGCTTAGCAGCTTCCCAGCAGTACTTC.

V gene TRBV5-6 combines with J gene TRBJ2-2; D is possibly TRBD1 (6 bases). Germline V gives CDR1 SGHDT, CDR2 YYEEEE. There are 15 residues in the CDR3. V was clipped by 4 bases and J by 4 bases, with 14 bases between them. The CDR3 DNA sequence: TGTGCCAGCAGCCCTCGACAGGCCGTCACCGGGGAGCTGTTTTTT. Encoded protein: CASSPRQAVTGELFF.

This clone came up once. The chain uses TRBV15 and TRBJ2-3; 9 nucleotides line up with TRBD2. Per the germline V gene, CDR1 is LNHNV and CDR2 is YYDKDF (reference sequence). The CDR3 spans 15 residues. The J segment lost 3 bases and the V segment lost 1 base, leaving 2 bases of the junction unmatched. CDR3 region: CATSRGAGGTDTQYF. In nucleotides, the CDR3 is TGTGCCACCAGCAGAGGCGCGGGGGGGACAGATACGCAGTATTTT.